The TCR beta chain under discussion was sequenced for a study of PD-L1 blockade in urothelial cancer. At the level of the study: About nine tenths of the roughly 30 patients were men whose urothelial cancer was bladder-origin. A median of roughly 130,000 T cells was found in the blood samples.

From germline, CDR1 is SGHNT and CDR2 YENEEA. The CDR3 is 15 amino acids. The ends lost 5 bases at V and 5 bases at J; junction bases unmatched: 8. Method: immunoSEQ multiplex PCR; TCRdb's copy keeps in-frame clones and lacks some. The sample shows about 87,000 clones, over 80% of them seen only once. The time point is: pretreatment peripheral blood. Study conclusions and caveats: Tumor-linked clones in blood grew more by 3 weeks in durable-benefit patients.

This clone came up once. Its antigen is not identified. The sequence came from a man in his fifties or sixties with urothelial cancer. The chain employs TRBV11-3 and TRBJ2-7, with TRBD2 identical over 11 bases. The starting material was PBMCs, obtained around atezolizumab (anti-PD-L1) treatment. CDR3 in amino acids: CASSQGTSGGDEQYF. CDR3 DNA sequence: TGTGCCAGCAGCCAGGGGACTAGCGGAGGTGACGAGCAGTACTTC.